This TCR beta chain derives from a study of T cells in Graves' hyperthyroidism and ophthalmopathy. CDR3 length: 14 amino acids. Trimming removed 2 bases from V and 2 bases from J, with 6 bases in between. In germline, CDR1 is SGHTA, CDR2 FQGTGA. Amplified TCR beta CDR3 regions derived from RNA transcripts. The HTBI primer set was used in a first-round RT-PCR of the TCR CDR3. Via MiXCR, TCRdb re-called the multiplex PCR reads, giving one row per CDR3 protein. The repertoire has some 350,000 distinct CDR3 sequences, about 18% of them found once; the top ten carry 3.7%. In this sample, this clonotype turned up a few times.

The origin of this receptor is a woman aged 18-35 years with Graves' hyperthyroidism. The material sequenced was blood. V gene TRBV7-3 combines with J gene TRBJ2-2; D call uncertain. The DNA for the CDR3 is TGTGCCAGCAGCTTACTGTTCAACACCGGGGAGCTGTTTTTT. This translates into CASSLLFNTGELFF.